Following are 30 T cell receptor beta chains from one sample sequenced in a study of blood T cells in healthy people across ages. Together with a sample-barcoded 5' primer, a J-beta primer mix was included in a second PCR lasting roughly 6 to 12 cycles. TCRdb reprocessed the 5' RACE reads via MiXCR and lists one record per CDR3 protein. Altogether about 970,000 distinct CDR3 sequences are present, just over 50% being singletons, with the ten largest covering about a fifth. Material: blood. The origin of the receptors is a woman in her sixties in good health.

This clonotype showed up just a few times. CDR3 DNA sequence: TGCAGTGCTCGAACCCAGGGACGAGAGACCCAGTACTTC. It encodes CSARTQGRETQYF. V and J are TRBV20-1 and TRBJ2-5, with D perhaps TRBD1 or TRBD2 (5 bases each). V was cut by 5 bases and J by 4 bases, with 14 bases left in between. Germline CDR1 reads DFQATT; CDR2 reads SNEGSKA (reference sequence). The CDR3 is 13 residues long.

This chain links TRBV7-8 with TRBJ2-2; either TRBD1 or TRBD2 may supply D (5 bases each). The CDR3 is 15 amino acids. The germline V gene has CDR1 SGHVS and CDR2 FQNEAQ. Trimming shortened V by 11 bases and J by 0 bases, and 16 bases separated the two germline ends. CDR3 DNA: TGTGCCGACCGCCGGGGCAACACGAACACCGGGGAGCTGTTTTTT. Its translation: CADRRGNTNTGELFF.

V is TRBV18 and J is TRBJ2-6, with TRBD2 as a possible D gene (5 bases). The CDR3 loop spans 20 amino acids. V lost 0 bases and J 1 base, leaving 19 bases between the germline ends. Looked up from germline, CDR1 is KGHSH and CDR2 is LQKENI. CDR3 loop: CASSPPFGDPGSSGANVLTF. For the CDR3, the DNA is TGTGCCAGCTCACCACCGTTCGGAGATCCGGGAAGTTCTGGGGCCAACGTCCTGACTTTC.

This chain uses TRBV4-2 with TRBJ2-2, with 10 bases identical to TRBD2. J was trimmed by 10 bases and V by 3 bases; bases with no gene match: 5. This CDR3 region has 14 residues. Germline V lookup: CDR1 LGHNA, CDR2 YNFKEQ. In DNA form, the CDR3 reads TGTGCCAGCAGCCAGGGGACTAGCGCCTCGGAGCTGTTTTTT. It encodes CASSQGTSASELFF.

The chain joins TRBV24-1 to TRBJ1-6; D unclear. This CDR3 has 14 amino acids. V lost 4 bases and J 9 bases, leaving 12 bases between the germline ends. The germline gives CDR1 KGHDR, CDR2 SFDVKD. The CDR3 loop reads CATSEARGGSPLHF. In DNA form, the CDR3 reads TGTGCCACCAGTGAAGCCCGGGGAGGTTCACCCCTCCACTTT.

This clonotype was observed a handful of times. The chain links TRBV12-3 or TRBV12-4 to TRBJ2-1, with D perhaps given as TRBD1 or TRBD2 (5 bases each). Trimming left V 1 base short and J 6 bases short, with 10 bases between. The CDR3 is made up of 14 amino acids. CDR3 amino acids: CASSLGDAGNEQFF. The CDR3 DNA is TGTGCCAGCAGTTTAGGGGACGCGGGCAATGAGCAGTTCTTC.

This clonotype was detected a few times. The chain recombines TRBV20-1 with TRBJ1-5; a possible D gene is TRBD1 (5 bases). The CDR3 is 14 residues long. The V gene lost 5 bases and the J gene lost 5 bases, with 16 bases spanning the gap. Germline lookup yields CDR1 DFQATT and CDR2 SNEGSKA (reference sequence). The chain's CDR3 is CSAGRFDRYQPQHF. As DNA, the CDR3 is TGCAGTGCTGGCAGGTTCGACAGATATCAGCCCCAGCATTTT.

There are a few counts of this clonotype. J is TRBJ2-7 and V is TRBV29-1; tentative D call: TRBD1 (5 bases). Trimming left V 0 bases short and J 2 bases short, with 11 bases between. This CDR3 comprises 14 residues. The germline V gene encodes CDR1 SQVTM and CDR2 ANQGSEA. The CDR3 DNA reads TGCAGCGTTGAAGATCAGAAGGGGACCTACGAGCAGTACTTC. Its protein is CSVEDQKGTYEQYF.

The CDR3 nucleotides are TGCAGTGCTAGGGATCGGGAGTCCCTCGTGCAGTATTTT. Translating it yields CSARDRESLVQYF. The chain has TRBV20-1 and TRBJ2-3; D is possibly TRBD2 (6 bases). Per germline, CDR1 DFQATT and CDR2 SNEGSKA (reference sequence). The ends were cut back, 3 bases at V and 11 bases at J, with 18 bases in the middle. CDR3 size: 13 residues.

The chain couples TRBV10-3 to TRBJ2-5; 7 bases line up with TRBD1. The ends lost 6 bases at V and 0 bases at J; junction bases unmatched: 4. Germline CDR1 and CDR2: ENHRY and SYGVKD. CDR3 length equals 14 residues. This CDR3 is CAIRSQGYQETQYF. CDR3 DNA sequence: TGTGCCATCAGGTCACAGGGGTACCAAGAGACCCAGTACTTC.

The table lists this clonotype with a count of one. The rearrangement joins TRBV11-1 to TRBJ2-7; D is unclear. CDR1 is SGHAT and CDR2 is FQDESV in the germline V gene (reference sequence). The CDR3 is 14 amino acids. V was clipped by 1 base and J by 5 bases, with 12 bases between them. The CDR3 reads CASSLEPAKDEQYF. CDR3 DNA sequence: TGTGCCAGCAGCTTAGAACCAGCGAAGGACGAGCAGTACTTC.

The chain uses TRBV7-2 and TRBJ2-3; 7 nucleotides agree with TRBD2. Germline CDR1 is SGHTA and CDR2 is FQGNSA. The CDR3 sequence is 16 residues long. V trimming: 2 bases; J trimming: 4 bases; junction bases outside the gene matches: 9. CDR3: CASSLYGGRGSDTQYF. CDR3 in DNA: TGTGCCAGCAGCTTATACGGCGGGAGAGGGTCAGATACGCAGTATTTT.

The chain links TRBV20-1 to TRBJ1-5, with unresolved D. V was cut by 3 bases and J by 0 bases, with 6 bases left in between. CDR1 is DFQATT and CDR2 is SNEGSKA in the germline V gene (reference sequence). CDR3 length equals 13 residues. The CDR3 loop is CSARGTSNQPQHF. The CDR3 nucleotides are TGCAGTGCTAGGGGAACTAGCAATCAGCCCCAGCATTTT.

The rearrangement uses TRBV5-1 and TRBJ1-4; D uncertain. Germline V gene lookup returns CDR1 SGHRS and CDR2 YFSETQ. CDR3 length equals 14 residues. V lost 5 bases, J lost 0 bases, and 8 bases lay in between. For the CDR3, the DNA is TGCGCCAGCAGAGGTGGAACAACTAATGAAAAACTGTTTTTT. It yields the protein CASRGGTTNEKLFF.

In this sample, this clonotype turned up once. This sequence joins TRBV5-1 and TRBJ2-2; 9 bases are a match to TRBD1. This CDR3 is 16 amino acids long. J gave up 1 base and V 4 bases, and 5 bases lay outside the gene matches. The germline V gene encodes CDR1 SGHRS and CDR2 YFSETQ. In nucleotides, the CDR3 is TGCGCCAGCAGCGCCACAGGGGGCTGGAACACCGGGGAGCTGTTTTTT. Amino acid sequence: CASSATGGWNTGELFF.

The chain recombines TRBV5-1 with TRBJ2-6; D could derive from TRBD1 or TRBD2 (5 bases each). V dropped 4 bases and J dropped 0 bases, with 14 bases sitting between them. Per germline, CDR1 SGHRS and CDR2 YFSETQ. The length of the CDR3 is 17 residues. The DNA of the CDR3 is TGCGCCAGCAGCCTGGTATCGGGGCGCTCTGGGGCCAACGTCCTGACTTTC. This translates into CASSLVSGRSGANVLTF.

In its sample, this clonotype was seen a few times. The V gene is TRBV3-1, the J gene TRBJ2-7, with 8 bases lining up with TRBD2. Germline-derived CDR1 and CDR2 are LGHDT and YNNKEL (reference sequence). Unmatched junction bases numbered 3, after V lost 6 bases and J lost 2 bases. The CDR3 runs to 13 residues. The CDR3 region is CASSRSGTYEQYF. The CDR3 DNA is TGTGCCAGCAGTCGTAGCGGGACCTACGAGCAGTACTTC.

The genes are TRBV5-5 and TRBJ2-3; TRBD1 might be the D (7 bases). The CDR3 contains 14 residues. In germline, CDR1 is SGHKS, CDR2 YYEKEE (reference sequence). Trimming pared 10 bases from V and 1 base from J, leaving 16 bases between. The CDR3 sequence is CAGTEGAGTDTQYF. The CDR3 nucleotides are TGTGCCGGAACGGAGGGGGCGGGCACAGATACGCAGTATTTT.

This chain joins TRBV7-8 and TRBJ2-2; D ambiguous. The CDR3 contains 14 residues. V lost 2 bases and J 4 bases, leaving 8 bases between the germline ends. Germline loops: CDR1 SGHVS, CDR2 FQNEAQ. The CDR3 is CASSLRFSTGELFF. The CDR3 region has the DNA TGTGCCAGCAGCTTAAGATTCTCCACCGGGGAGCTGTTTTTT.

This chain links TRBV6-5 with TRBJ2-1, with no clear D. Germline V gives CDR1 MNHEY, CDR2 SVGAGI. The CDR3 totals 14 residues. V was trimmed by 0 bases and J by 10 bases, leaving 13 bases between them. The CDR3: CASSYSFSRAEQFF. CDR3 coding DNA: TGTGCCAGCAGTTACTCGTTTAGTAGGGCAGAGCAGTTCTTC.

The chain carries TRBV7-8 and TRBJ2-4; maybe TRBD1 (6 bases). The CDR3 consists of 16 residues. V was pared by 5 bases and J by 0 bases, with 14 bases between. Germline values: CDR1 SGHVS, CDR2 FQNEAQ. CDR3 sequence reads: CASSPRGGLAKNIQYF. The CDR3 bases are TGTGCCAGCAGCCCTCGAGGGGGATTAGCCAAAAACATTCAGTACTTC. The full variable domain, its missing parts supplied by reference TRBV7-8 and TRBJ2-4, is GAGVSQSPRYKVAKRGQDVALRCDPISGHVSLFWYQQALGQGPEFLTYFQNEAQLDKSGLPSDRFFAERPEGSVSTLKIQRTQQEDSAVYLCASSPRGGLAKNIQYFGAGTRLSVL.

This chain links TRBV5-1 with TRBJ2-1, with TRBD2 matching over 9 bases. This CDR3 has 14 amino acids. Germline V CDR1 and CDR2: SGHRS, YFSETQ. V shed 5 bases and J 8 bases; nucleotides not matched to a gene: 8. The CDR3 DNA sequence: TGCGCCAGCAGTTCTAGCGGGACTAGAGATGAGCAGTTCTTC. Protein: CASSSSGTRDEQFF.

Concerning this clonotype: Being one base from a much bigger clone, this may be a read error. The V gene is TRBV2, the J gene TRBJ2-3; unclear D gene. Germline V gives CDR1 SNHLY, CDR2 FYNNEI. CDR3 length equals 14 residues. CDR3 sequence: CASRRDSDADMQYF. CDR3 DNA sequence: TGTGCCAGCAGGCGCGACTCCGATGCAGATATGCAGTATTTT.

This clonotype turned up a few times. CDR3 sequence: CASRQGSYGYTF. The DNA for the CDR3 is TGTGCCAGCAGGCAGGGTTCTTATGGCTACACCTTC. The chain couples TRBV6-5 to TRBJ1-2; weak D call: TRBD1 (5 bases). With 6 bases removed from V and 5 bases from J, the gap between germline ends came to 10 bases. CDR3 length: 12 residues. The germline gives CDR1 MNHEY, CDR2 SVGAGI.

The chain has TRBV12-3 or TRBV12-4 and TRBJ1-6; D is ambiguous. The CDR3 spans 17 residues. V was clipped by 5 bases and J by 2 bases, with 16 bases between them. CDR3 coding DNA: TGTGCCAGCAGTACCCAGGAAAGCGGACCCTATAATTCACCCCTCCACTTT. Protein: CASSTQESGPYNSPLHF.

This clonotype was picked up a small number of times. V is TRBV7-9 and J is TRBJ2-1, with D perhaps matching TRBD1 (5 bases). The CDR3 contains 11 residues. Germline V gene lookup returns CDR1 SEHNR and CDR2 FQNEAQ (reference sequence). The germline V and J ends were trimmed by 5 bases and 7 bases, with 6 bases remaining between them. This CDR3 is CASSKGNEQFF. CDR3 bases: TGTGCCAGCAGCAAGGGGAATGAGCAGTTCTTC.

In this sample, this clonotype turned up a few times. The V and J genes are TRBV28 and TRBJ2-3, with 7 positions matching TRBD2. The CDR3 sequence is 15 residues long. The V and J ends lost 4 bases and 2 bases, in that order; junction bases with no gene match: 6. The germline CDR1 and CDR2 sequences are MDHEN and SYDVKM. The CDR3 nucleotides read TGTGCCAGCAGTTCCTCCGGGAGGCACACAGATACGCAGTATTTT. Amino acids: CASSSSGRHTDTQYF.

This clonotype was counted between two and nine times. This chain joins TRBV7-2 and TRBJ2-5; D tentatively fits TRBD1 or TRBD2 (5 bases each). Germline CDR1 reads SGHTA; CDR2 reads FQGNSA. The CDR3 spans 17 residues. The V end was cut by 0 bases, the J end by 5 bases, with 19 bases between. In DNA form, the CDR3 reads TGTGCCAGCAGCTTAGCCGGGGCTAGTAGAGGCCAGGAGACCCAGTACTTC. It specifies CASSLAGASRGQETQYF.

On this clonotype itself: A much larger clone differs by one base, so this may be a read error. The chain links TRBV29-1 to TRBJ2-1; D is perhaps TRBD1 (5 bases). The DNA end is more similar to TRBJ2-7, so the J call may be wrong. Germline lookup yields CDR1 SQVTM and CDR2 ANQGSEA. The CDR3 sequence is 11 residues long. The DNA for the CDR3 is TGCAGCGCGACAGATTACAATGAGCAGTACTTC. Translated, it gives CSATDYNEQYF.

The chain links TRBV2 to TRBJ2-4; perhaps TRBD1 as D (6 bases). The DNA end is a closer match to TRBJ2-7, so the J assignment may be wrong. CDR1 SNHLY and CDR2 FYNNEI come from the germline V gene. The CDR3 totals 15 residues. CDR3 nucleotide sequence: TGTGCCAGCAATGGTAGGACTCAGGGGTACTACGAGCAGTACTTC. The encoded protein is CASNGRTQGYYEQYF.